The 7 T cell receptor beta chains in this list originate from one sample, sequenced in a study of spatial heterogeneity in lung cancer. The antigens of these receptors remain unknown. Points from the study as a whole: Tracking of tumor mutation counts was seen in expanded intratumoral alpha and beta TCR counts.

Time point defined: sample taken at primary tumor resection. TCRdb re-derived calls from the 5' RACE reads in MiXCR, one entry per CDR3 protein. The sample includes approximately 94,000 distinct CDR3 sequences, around 4.8% seen only once; the top ten take 20% to 25%. The input for sequencing was lung tumor tissue, taken at surgery. The source is a male donor with early-stage non-small cell lung cancer.

This clonotype occurred a few times. This sequence may be a read error, since a much larger clone differs from it by one base. This chain connects TRBV28 to TRBJ1-5; no definite D call. The CDR3 loop spans 15 amino acids. Deletions cut 6 bases from V and 0 bases from J, with 12 bases between. The germline CDR1 and CDR2 sequences are MDHEN and SYDVKM. As DNA, the CDR3 is TGTGCCAGCAGACTCCCGGAGGATAGCAATCAGCCCCAGCATTTT. It codes for CASRLPEDSNQPQHF.

The chain links TRBV7-9 to TRBJ1-5; D call uncertain. From germline, CDR1 is SEHNR and CDR2 FQNEAQ (reference sequence). V lost 0 bases and J 11 bases, leaving 14 bases between the germline ends. This CDR3 has 14 amino acids. In DNA form, the CDR3 reads TGTGCCAGCAGCTTAGCAGGTTCGGCGGGGACCCAGCATTTT. Protein sequence: CASSLAGSAGTQHF.

This clonotype has at least ten counts. This chain links TRBV11-2 with TRBJ1-2; no reliable D call. The ends were cut back, 2 bases at V and 4 bases at J, with 20 bases in the middle. Germline CDR1 and CDR2: SGHAT and FQNNGV. The CDR3 totals 17 residues. CDR3 loop: CASSLHYGIQTPYGYTF. In nucleotides, the CDR3 is TGTGCCAGCAGCTTACATTACGGGATACAGACCCCCTATGGCTACACCTTC.

This clonotype was observed many times. J is TRBJ2-1 and V is TRBV12-3 or TRBV12-4; 10 bases are shared with TRBD2. V lost 3 bases to trimming and J lost 9 bases; unmatched junction nucleotides: 8. The CDR3 sequence is 15 residues long. The DNA of the CDR3 is TGTGCCAGCAGTTTCCGGCCTAGCGGGAGTAGTGAGCAGTTCTTC. Its protein product is CASSFRPSGSSEQFF.

V and J are TRBV12-3 or TRBV12-4 and TRBJ1-1; 8 bases align to TRBD1. This CDR3 region has 14 residues. J gave up 1 base and V 8 bases, and 6 bases lay outside the gene matches. The CDR3 here is CASGRTGKNTEAFF. DNA of the CDR3: TGTGCCAGCGGGAGGACAGGGAAGAACACTGAAGCTTTCTTT.

This clonotype was detected a few times. This chain links TRBV20-1 with TRBJ2-7; tentative D call: TRBD2 (5 bases). From germline, CDR1 is DFQATT and CDR2 SNEGSKA (reference sequence). This CDR3 is built from 14 residues. V was clipped by 6 bases and J by 3 bases, with 18 bases between them. CDR3 nucleotide sequence: TGCAGTGCAGAAGGACTTGGAGACGTCTACGAGCAGTACTTC. This translates into CSAEGLGDVYEQYF.

This clonotype was detected many times. The V call is TRBV7-9, the J call TRBJ2-1; 8 bases are a match to TRBD2. With V trimmed by 2 bases and J by 0 bases, 6 bases remained unmatched. Germline CDR1 is SEHNR and CDR2 is FQNEAQ (reference sequence). The CDR3 is 17 amino acids. CDR3 sequence reads: CASSLRTSWSSYNEQFF. The CDR3 DNA reads as TGTGCCAGCAGCTTAAGGACTAGCTGGAGCTCCTACAATGAGCAGTTCTTC.